This TCR beta chain was sequenced for a study of blood T cell repertoires in COVID-19. About the study: Collection of acute and convalescent COVID-19 samples took place in the United States, Italy and Spain. Sources were T cells, B-cell-depleted T cells, or PBMCs; the material itself was cDNA or gDNA.

How the authors handled the data: Reference gene primer amplification yielded estimated nucleated cell counts. The assay was immunoSEQ multiplex PCR, and TCRdb's table has in-frame clones only and misses some. The V and J calls and clone size come from that table; D and trimming were worked out from the DNA. The sample yields 100,000 to 120,000 clones, 65% to 80% seen once. CDR3 length equals 15 residues. Sequencing was performed on peripheral blood. The sequence came from a woman aged 40 to 50 with acute or convalescent COVID-19. The chain combines TRBV21-1 with TRBJ2-7; the table's D call, TRBD2, has no DNA check behind it. TRBV21-1 is labeled a pseudogene. For the CDR3, the DNA is TGTGCCAGCAGCAAAGGTAGCGCGATTTGCCACGAGCAGTACTTC. This translates into CASSKGSAICHEQYF.